This T cell receptor (beta chain) was identified in a study of blood T cell repertoires in COVID-19. The overall study: Samples came from the United States, Italy and Spain, spanning acute and convalescent COVID-19. Nucleic acid was either cDNA or gDNA, and it came from T cells, B-cell-depleted T cells, or PBMCs.

Authors' analysis steps: Reference gene primer amplification in the assay estimated nucleated cell counts. TCRdb's copy holds only in-frame clones and misses some; the assay was immunoSEQ multiplex PCR. D and trimming come from the DNA, and the V and J calls and clone size come from that table. Among approximately 65,000 clones, over 75% were seen once, and the ten largest hold around a sixth. V was clipped by 3 bases and J by 5 bases; unmatched bases: 6. Per germline, CDR1 KGHDR and CDR2 SFDVKD. This CDR3 region has 15 residues. The sequence came from a man aged 55-75 years with acute or convalescent COVID-19. The V call is TRBV24-1, the J call TRBJ2-7; 10 nucleotides match TRBD2. Sequenced: peripheral blood. CDR3 loop: CATSDRRTSGDEQYF. The CDR3 DNA follows: TGTGCCACCAGTGATCGTAGGACTAGCGGTGACGAGCAGTACTTC.